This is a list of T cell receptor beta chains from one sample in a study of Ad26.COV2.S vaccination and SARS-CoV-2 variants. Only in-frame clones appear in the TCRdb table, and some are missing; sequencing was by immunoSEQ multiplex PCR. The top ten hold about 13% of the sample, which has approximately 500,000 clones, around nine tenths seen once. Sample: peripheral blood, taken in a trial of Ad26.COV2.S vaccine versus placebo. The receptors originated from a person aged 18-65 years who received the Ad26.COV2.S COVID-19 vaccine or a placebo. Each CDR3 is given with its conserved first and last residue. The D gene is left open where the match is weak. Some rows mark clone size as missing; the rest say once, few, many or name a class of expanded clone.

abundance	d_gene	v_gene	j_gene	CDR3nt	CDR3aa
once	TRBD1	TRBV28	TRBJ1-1	TGTGCCAGCAAACCAGGGGGCGCACTGAACACTGAAGCTTTCTTT	CASKPGGALNTEAFF
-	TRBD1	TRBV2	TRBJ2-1	TGTGCCAGCGTCGAGGGACAGGGCACCTACAATGAGCAGTTCTTC	CASVEGQGTYNEQFF
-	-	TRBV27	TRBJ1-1	TGTGCCAGCAGTTTATGGCGGGTAGACTTGAACACTGAAGCTTTCTTT	CASSLWRVDLNTEAFF
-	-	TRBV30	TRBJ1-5	TGTGCCTGGAGCCTAGGGGGACTCAATCAGCCCCAGCATTTT	CAWSLGGLNQPQHF
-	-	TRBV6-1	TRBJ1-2	TGTGCCAGCAGTGAGTTAGGGAACTATGGCTACACCTTC	CASSELGNYGYTF
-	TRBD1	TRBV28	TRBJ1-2	TGTGCCAGCAGAACGGGACAGGGCTTGAACTATGGCTACACCTTC	CASRTGQGLNYGYTF
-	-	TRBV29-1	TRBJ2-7	TGCAGCGTCAGGGATATCTACGAGCAGTACTTC	CSVRDIYEQYF
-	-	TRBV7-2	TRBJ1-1	TGTGCCAGCAGATCGGGGAGCATGAACACTGAAGCTTTCTTT	CASRSGSMNTEAFF
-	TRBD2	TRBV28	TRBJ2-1	TGTGCCAGCAGGGGGGCCGGGACTAGGACGGGCGAGCAGTTCTTC	CASRGAGTRTGEQFF
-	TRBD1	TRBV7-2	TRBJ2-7	TGTGCCAGCAGCTCATATCCGACAGGGGGCTACGAGCAGTACTTC	CASSSYPTGGYEQYF
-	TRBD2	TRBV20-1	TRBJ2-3	TGCAGTGCTAGTTGGACTAGCGGGAGAGGAGTAGATACGCAGTATTTT	CSASWTSGRGVDTQYF
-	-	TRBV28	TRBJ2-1	TGTGCCAGCAGTTACCTCCGTGGGCAGTTCTTC	CASSYLRGQFF
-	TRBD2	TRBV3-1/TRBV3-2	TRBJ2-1	TGTGCCAGCAGCCAAGACCGGGCTAGCGGGAGCGATGAGCAGTTCTTC	CASSQDRASGSDEQFF
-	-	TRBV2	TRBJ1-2	TGTGCCAGCAGTGAAGAGACGGATACACGTTATGGCTACACCTTC	CASSEETDTRYGYTF
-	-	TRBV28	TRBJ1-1	TGTGCCAGCAGTGGCCTCTTTGAAGCTTTCTTT	CASSGLFEAFF
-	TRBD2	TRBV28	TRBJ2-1	TGTGCCAGCAGAGCGGGAGTGGGCGGAGAGCAGTTCTTC	CASRAGVGGEQFF
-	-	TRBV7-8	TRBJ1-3	TGTGCCAGCAGCTTAAGCGGAAACACCATATATTTT	CASSLSGNTIYF
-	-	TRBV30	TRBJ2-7	TGTGCCTGGAGTGGGGCCCCCGTATACCCGGAGCAGTACTTC	CAWSGAPVYPEQYF
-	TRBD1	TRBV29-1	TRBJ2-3	TGCAGCGTTCGGGACAGGGGAACAGATACGCAGTATTTT	CSVRDRGTDTQYF
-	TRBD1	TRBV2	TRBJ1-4	TGTGCCAGCAGTGGCGCGACAGGGAATGAAAAACTGTTTTTT	CASSGATGNEKLFF
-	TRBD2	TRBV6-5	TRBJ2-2	TGTGCCAGCAGCCCCCTTCATGCGGGGGCCGGGGAGCTGTTTTTT	CASSPLHAGAGELFF
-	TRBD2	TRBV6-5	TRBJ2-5	TGTGCCAGCGGTATTACCGGGACTAGCGTGGAGACCCAGTACTTC	CASGITGTSVETQYF
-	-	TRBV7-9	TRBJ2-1	TGTGCCAGCAGCTTAGCTGGGTACCCGAATGAGCAGTTCTTC	CASSLAGYPNEQFF
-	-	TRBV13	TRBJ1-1	TGTGCCAGCAGCTTAGAGGGCAGGAGAGATCCGAACACTGAAGCTTTCTTT	CASSLEGRRDPNTEAFF